The sequence of this T cell receptor (beta chain) was determined in a study of regulatory T cells in long-lasting Graves disease. Of note for this clonotype: Its antigen is as yet unknown.

Study findings and constraints: The study found persistent patients shared more public clonotypes (2,741) than new patients (nearly 1,000).

Arm-PCR of CDR3 regions and iRepertoire HTBI primers were used to build TCR beta libraries. Each CDR3 protein is one row after TCRdb ran MiXCR on the multiplex PCR reads. The sample includes more than 300,000 distinct CDR3 sequences, about 12% of them seen just once. V shed 4 bases, J shed 2 bases, and the junction held 13 bases outside the gene matches. Germline values: CDR1 SGHKS, CDR2 YYEKEE (reference sequence). This CDR3 spans 17 amino acids. Time point described: newly diagnosed GD, antithyroid drugs for less than 3 months. PBMCs provided the RNA from which the TCR library was made. These records were also assigned to another study, of T cells in Graves' hyperthyroidism and ophthalmopathy. From that study: The primer set for the first-round RT-PCR of the TCR CDR3 was HTBI.

This sequence originates from a woman younger than 35 with Graves disease. The chain couples TRBV5-5 to TRBJ2-7; TRBD2 matches at 9 bases. Here the sequenced sample was peripheral blood mononuclear cells (PBMCs), taken at new diagnosis, from a patient treated with antithyroid drugs. The CDR3 DNA reads as TGTGCCAGCAGCCTCCCGGGGAGCGGGAGGCCACCCTACGAGCAGTACTTC. It encodes CASSLPGSGRPPYEQYF.